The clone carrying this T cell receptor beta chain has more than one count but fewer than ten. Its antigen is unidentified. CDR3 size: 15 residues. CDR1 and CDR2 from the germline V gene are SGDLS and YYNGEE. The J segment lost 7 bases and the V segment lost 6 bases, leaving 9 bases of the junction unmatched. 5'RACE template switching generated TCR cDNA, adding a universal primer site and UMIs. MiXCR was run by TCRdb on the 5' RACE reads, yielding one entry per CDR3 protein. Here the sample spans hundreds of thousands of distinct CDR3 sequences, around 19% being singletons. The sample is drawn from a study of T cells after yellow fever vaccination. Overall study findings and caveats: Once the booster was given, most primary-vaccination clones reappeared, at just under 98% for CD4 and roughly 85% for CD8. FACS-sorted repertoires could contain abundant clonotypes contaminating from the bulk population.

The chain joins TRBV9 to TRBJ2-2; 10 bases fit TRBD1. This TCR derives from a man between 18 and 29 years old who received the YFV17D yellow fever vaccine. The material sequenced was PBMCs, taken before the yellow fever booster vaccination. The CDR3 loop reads CASNKGQGSSGELFF. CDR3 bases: TGTGCCAGCAACAAGGGACAGGGGTCCAGCGGGGAGCTGTTTTTT.